The subject of this entry is one T cell receptor (beta chain). V was clipped by 5 bases and J by 4 bases; unmatched bases: 12. This CDR3 comprises 16 residues. Germline values: CDR1 SGHRS, CDR2 YFSETQ. The sample belongs to a study of blood T cell repertoires in COVID-19. Study context: Acute-phase and convalescent COVID-19 samples originated in the United States, Italy and Spain. From T cells, B-cell-depleted T cells, or PBMCs came the material, which was cDNA or gDNA.

Original analysis: Quantification of nucleated cells was approximated via reference gene primer amplification. Measured with immunoSEQ multiplex PCR; TCRdb has only the in-frame clones, and not every one. V and J calls and clone size are given by that table; D and trimming were obtained from the DNA. This table has 65,000 to 85,000 clones, approximately 92% appearing once. The sequenced material came from peripheral blood. The genes are TRBV5-1 and TRBJ2-3, with 8 bases lining up with TRBD2. The clonotype comes from a human donor in a cohort sampled during active COVID-19. The CDR3 here is CASSFDSGEGADTQYF. As DNA, the CDR3 is TGCGCCAGCAGTTTCGATAGCGGGGAGGGGGCAGATACGCAGTATTTT.